Sequencing of this TCR beta chain was carried out in a study of CD8 T cells in ankylosing spondylitis (dated by TCRdb to about 2017). For the wider study: The study profiled T cell receptor beta repertoires in healthy donors and ankylosing spondylitis patients to find disease-linked TCR variants. The whole study cohort included 90 to 120 healthy donors and around 25 ankylosing spondylitis patients. Peripheral blood was sampled, and synovial fluid was also collected from ankylosing spondylitis patients. Study-level results and caveats: Blood from ankylosing spondylitis patients appeared to be characterized by a TCR beta motif composed of about eight highly homologous amino acid variants. A CD8+ phenotype was shown by the disease-linked clones, which were found at relatively low frequencies in peripheral blood. Some of the motif variants had been reported before in the synovial fluid and blood of reactive arthritis patients, a finding that suggests common disease-initiation mechanisms. Significant enrichment of the disease-linked clones was reported in matched synovial fluid samples from ankylosing spondylitis patients.

The sequencing machine was an Illumina HiSeq 2500. Quantitative 5'-RACE with molecular barcodes was used to prepare TCR beta libraries. Processing in the source paper ran as follows. Disease-linked TCR variants were identified with a new computational method built on a probabilistic model of VDJ rearrangement. The public sequencing data were trimmed at Q25 with fastp and processed into clonotypes with MiXCR by TCRdb, which kept only in-frame beta chains. Each entry merges the rows of one CDR3 protein and shows their most common DNA and genes. It is TCRdb's table, rather than the study itself, that gives the V and J calls and clone size. Here the sample has about 220,000 distinct CDR3 sequences; roughly 25% occur a single time. The ten largest clones capture under 7% of the sample. At the junction V is shortened by 6 bases and J by 2 bases; bases outside the gene matches: 8. Spanning cysteine to phenylalanine, the CDR3 consists of 14 amino acids. The only DNA kept is the CDR3, 42 bases in frame from the first base. The germline V gene (reference sequence) supplies CDR1 DFQATT and CDR2 SNEGSKA.

A remark on this clonotype: The antigen it recognizes is unknown. The record has no base qualities; no much larger clone is one base away.

Recombination joined TRBV20-1 with TRBJ2-5, and TRBD1 aligns with 8 junction nucleotides. Sequencing was carried out using blood, either unsorted or a sorted T cell fraction (not recorded which). This sequence originates from a male donor with ankylosing spondylitis or in good health (not recorded which). The base sequence is TGCAGTGCAGCGACAGGGGATGGGCAAGAGACCCAGTACTTC. Its protein is CSAATGDGQETQYF.